This T cell receptor beta chain was captured by sequencing in a study of T cells in tuberculosis (dated by TCRdb to 2017 to 2018). Context from the whole study: To characterize T cells specific for the mycobacterial lipid antigen glucose monomycolate (GMM), the study used CD1B tetramers together with high-throughput TCR immunosequencing. A South African clinical cohort compared IGRA-negative adolescents, IGRA-positive adolescents with latent tuberculosis and adults with active tuberculosis, around ten per group. Here is what the overall study found, with its caveats: The smaller NN-distances in active tuberculosis patients were driven in part by shorter CDR3-alpha lengths, while the difference seen for TCR-beta was not statistically significant. Using GEM motif frequencies, a classifier achieved 70% accuracy, whereas a classifier built on the diverse GMM-specific repertoire got to 87% accuracy (AUROC around 0.9). Clinical samples were chosen by availability of cryopreserved specimens, and active tuberculosis cases were adults while controls were adolescents. Smaller mean NN-distances to GMM-specific TCRs were observed in active tuberculosis TCR-alpha repertoires than in IGRA-negative controls, suggesting clonal expansion of GMM-specific TCRs.

This clone is described as large (0.1 to 1%). It lacks a known antigen. No per-base quality is available; no much larger clone lies one base away. CDR1 and CDR2 are drawn from the germline V gene: MDHEN, SYDVKM. The CDR3 runs 16 residues from the cysteine to the phenylalanine. CDR3 DNA is the only sequence kept; it has 48 bases, read in frame from the first base. V is pruned by 2 bases and J by 4 bases, leaving 8 bases of the junction without a gene match. At study entry, a tuberculin skin test and the QuantiFERON-TB GOLD In-Tube IGRA were used to screen adolescents for latent tuberculosis infection. Unsorted cryopreserved PBMC were immunosequenced, covering on average about 100,000 T cells per clinical donor. Eleven high schools in the Worcester region of the Western Cape, South Africa, served as enrollment sites for adolescents aged 12 to 18 years. Ten M. tuberculosis-infected and some 10 uninfected adolescents were selected with matching for age and sex. PBMC from adolescents were isolated by density centrifugation from freshly drawn heparinized blood and were then cryopreserved.

The immunoSEQ multiplex PCR assay was used to generate TCR libraries, with TCR-beta and/or TCR-alpha/delta assays applied to each sample. The amplified TCR libraries were sequenced on the Illumina high-throughput platform. The study's own analysis went as follows. Clustering and dimensionality reduction relied on pairwise TCRdist distances among GMM-specific receptors from T cells that were either sorted ex vivo or expanded in vitro. The score assigned to each clinical repertoire was mean NN-distance, meaning the average TCRdist to the nearest 10% of tetramer-positive reference sequences. GEM TCR motif frequency was computed as the fraction of unique TCRs matching known GEM sequences by V/J usage and CDR3 length. Active tuberculosis was classified by linear discriminant analysis with leave-one-out cross-validation, implemented in scikit-learn. The clones in this table, taken by TCRdb from immuneACCESS, are in-frame only. Not every clone is retained; where verified, under half of the shortfall comes from an unresolved V gene, and the cause of the rest is unknown. The V and J calls and clone size are taken from that table; D and trimming were inferred from the DNA. Present in this sample are 30,000 to 35,000 clones, about 89% of which were seen just once. The leading ten clones occupy over 2% of the sample.

Recombination joined TRBV28 with TRBJ2-5, with 9 middle bases fitting TRBD1. The sequence came from a donor aged 10 to 29 with latent tuberculosis or without tuberculosis infection. The sequenced sample was PBMCs. This receptor has the CDR3 CASSLRGQGEGETQYF. The nucleotide sequence reads as follows: TGTGCCAGCAGTTTACGGGGACAGGGAGAAGGAGAGACCCAGTACTTC.